These T cell receptor beta chains were read from a single sample in a study of T cell responses to AZD1222 COVID-19 vaccine. The repertoire was sequenced with immunoSEQ multiplex PCR; TCRdb's copy has only in-frame clones and lacks some. Among 68,000 or so clones listed, about four fifths were seen once. Sequenced material: peripheral blood, taken on day 0 of AZD1222 vaccination. These receptors came from an adult in good health. CDR3s include the opening cysteine and the closing phenylalanine or tryptophan.

TRBJ2-5 TRBV7-8 CASSSGTPNQETQYF
TRBJ2-7 TRBV6-5 CASSYSVTAAYEQYF
TRBJ2-1 TRBV19 CASSIGWRGRTTNNEQFF
TRBJ2-1 TRBV13 CASSTGVAGGPSSYNEQFF
TRBJ2-5 TRBV2 CASRSSFETQYF
TRBJ1-6 TRBV5-8 CASSTRDPSPLHF
TRBJ1-3 TRBV7-9 CASSLGVYRSGNTIYF
TRBJ2-2 TRBV9 CASSVMRNTGELFF
TRBJ1-5 TRBV29-1 CSVASAADSNQPQHF
TRBJ2-7 TRBV5-4 CASSLAHSGGGYEQYF
TRBJ1-6 TRBV6-5 CASSPGLSNSPLHF
TRBJ1-1 TRBV6-5 CASSTGGGLNTEAFF
TRBJ2-5 TRBV11-2 CASSFGGQETQYF
TRBJ1-1 TRBV6-5 CASSYSTGGRNTEAFF
TRBJ1-5 TRBV5-5 CASSFGLGDQPQHF